The present T cell receptor beta chain was sequenced within a study of graft-versus-host responses after intestinal transplantation. General study findings and limits: Detection of GvH clones occurred in recipient marrow, and some had their first appearance in ileum or blood.

Data came from immunoSEQ multiplex PCR; TCRdb stores just in-frame clones and leaves some out. The repertoire holds tens of thousands of clones, with around 83% as singletons. To note about this clone: Its target is unknown.

The CDR3 sequence is 15 residues long. V lost 1 base, J lost 5 bases, and 12 bases lay in between. Germline lookup yields CDR1 SGHRS and CDR2 YFSETQ. Sequencing was performed on PBMCs, taken about 1,000 days after transplant. This TCR was sampled from a human patient who received an intestinal transplant, so some T cells may come from the graft donor. This chain connects TRBV5-1 to TRBJ2-2; possible D gene TRBD2, 6 bases. The CDR3 loop is CASSLRLEITGELFF. The CDR3 coding sequence is TGCGCCAGCAGCTTGAGACTAGAGATTACCGGGGAGCTGTTTTTT.